A selection of T cell receptor beta chains follows, all from one sample in a study of control samples from healthy donors and cancer patients. Sequencing was performed with immunoSEQ multiplex PCR; in TCRdb, only in-frame clones are kept and a portion is missing. The data contain tens of thousands of clones, around 87% of them seen just once; the ten biggest clones take up 2% to 2.5%. The sequenced sample was PBMCs. The source of these receptors is a woman in her 50s with head and neck cancer. Both conserved end residues are part of each CDR3. D genes are given only for firm matches. Rows may omit the clone size; those that give it use once, few, many or a size class.

CDR3: CASSFRGAEAFF; DNA: TGTGCCAGCAGTTTCCGGGGGGCTGAAGCTTTCTTT; V: TRBV27; J: TRBJ1-1; D: NA; size: NA
CDR3: CAIGHTEAFF; DNA: TGTGCCATCGGTCACACTGAAGCTTTCTTT; V: TRBV19; J: TRBJ1-1; D: NA; size: NA
CDR3: CASSPGGLGNQPQHF; DNA: TGTGCCAGCAGCCCCGGAGGTTTAGGCAATCAGCCCCAGCATTTT; V: TRBV6-5; J: TRBJ1-5; D: NA; size: NA
CDR3: CASSYTTGGNSPLHF; DNA: TGTGCCAGCAGCTACACGACAGGGGGAAATTCACCCCTCCACTTT; V: TRBV11-2; J: TRBJ1-6; D: TRBD1; size: NA
CDR3: CASSLRETQYF; DNA: TGCGCCAGCAGCCTCCGTGAGACCCAGTACTTC; V: TRBV5-1; J: TRBJ2-5; D: NA; size: NA
CDR3: CASSTDRGGETQYF; DNA: TGTGCCAGCTCAACCGACAGGGGGGGCGAGACCCAGTACTTC; V: TRBV28; J: TRBJ2-5; D: TRBD1; size: NA
CDR3: CASSLGPGLGQLNSPLHF; DNA: TGCGCCAGCAGCTTGGGACCGGGATTGGGACAGCTTAATTCACCCCTCCACTTT; V: TRBV5-1; J: TRBJ1-6; D: TRBD1; size: NA
CDR3: CASSLGDRATNEKLFF; DNA: TGTGCCAGTAGTTTAGGGGACAGGGCGACTAATGAAAAACTGTTTTTT; V: TRBV19; J: TRBJ1-4; D: TRBD1; size: NA
CDR3: CASSPSRGGGNSPLHF; DNA: TGTGCCAGCAGCCCCAGTCGAGGGGGAGGTAATTCACCCCTCCACTTT; V: TRBV9; J: TRBJ1-6; D: NA; size: NA
CDR3: CASREIGVTDTQYF; DNA: TGTGCCAGCAGAGAAATCGGGGTAACAGATACGCAGTATTTT; V: TRBV5-8; J: TRBJ2-3; D: NA; size: NA
CDR3: CAGGEDTQYF; DNA: TGTGCCGGGGGGGAGGATACGCAGTATTTT; V: TRBV7-9; J: TRBJ2-3; D: TRBD2; size: NA
CDR3: CASNDPGRPQETQYF; DNA: TGTGCCAGCAACGACCCGGGACGGCCCCAAGAGACCCAGTACTTC; V: TRBV19; J: TRBJ2-5; D: NA; size: NA
CDR3: CASSQGPGELFF; DNA: TGTGCCAGCTCACAGGGCCCGGGTGAACTGTTTTTT; V: TRBV18; J: TRBJ1-4; D: NA; size: NA
CDR3: CASSPRQGNNEKLFF; DNA: TGCGCCAGCAGCCCGCGACAGGGTAATAATGAAAAACTGTTTTTT; V: TRBV5-1; J: TRBJ1-4; D: TRBD1; size: NA
CDR3: CAWSRGGAYNEQFF; DNA: TGTGCCTGGAGCCGCGGGGGGGCCTACAATGAGCAGTTCTTC; V: TRBV30; J: TRBJ2-1; D: TRBD2; size: NA
CDR3: CASSFPGQGNQPQHF; DNA: TGTGCCAGCAGCTTTCCGGGACAGGGCAATCAGCCCCAGCATTTT; V: TRBV5-8; J: TRBJ1-5; D: TRBD1; size: NA
CDR3: CASSPWARRTSGGETQYF; DNA: TGTGCCAGCAGCCCTTGGGCCCGACGGACTAGCGGGGGTGAGACCCAGTACTTC; V: TRBV14; J: TRBJ2-5; D: TRBD2; size: NA
CDR3: CASSFERTGADTQYF; DNA: TGTGCCAGCAGCTTCGAGCGCACGGGGGCAGATACGCAGTATTTT; V: TRBV13; J: TRBJ2-3; D: NA; size: once
CDR3: CASPRGGVQYF; DNA: TGTGCCTCACCCCGGGGGGGGGTTCAGTACTTC; V: TRBV30; J: TRBJ2-4; D: TRBD2; size: once
CDR3: CASSPRRGSGHRTVNTEAFF; DNA: TGTGCCAGCAGTCCCCGGCGGGGGTCGGGACACCGGACTGTGAACACTGAAGCTTTCTTT; V: TRBV6-6; J: TRBJ1-1; D: NA; size: NA
CDR3: CASSYEGTGELFF; DNA: TGTGCCAGCAGTTACGAGGGCACCGGGGAGCTGTTTTTT; V: TRBV6-2/TRBV6-3; J: TRBJ2-2; D: NA; size: NA
CDR3: CASSSGGAAYNEQFF; DNA: TGTGCCAGCAGCTCCGGGGGGGCCGCCTACAATGAGCAGTTCTTC; V: TRBV11-2; J: TRBJ2-1; D: TRBD2; size: NA
CDR3: CASSGSGTANYGYTF; DNA: TGTGCCAGTAGTGGAAGCGGGACAGCCAACTATGGCTACACCTTC; V: TRBV2; J: TRBJ1-2; D: TRBD1; size: NA
CDR3: CASSWLGGNYGYTF; DNA: TGTGCCAGCAGCTGGTTGGGGGGGAACTATGGCTACACCTTC; V: TRBV5-4; J: TRBJ1-2; D: NA; size: few
CDR3: CAISRTSGVADTQYF; DNA: TGTGCCATCAGTCGGACTAGCGGGGTTGCAGATACGCAGTATTTT; V: TRBV10-3; J: TRBJ2-3; D: TRBD2; size: NA
CDR3: CASSYSGDQPQHF; DNA: TGTGCCAGCAGTTACTCGGGAGATCAGCCCCAGCATTTT; V: TRBV6-2/TRBV6-3; J: TRBJ1-5; D: NA; size: NA
CDR3: CASSYSAGQRTQHF; DNA: TGTGCCAGCAGTTACTCCGCTGGGCAGAGAACCCAGCATTTT; V: TRBV6-2/TRBV6-3; J: TRBJ1-5; D: NA; size: NA
CDR3: CASSDGTGVNEQFF; DNA: TGTGCCAGCAGTGACGGGACAGGGGTCAATGAGCAGTTCTTC; V: TRBV6-1; J: TRBJ2-1; D: TRBD1; size: NA
CDR3: CSFTRQGNTEAFF; DNA: TGCAGCTTTACGAGACAGGGGAACACTGAAGCTTTCTTT; V: TRBV29-1; J: TRBJ1-1; D: TRBD1; size: NA
CDR3: CSAQQAGGWETQYF; DNA: TGCAGCGCCCAACAGGCAGGGGGTTGGGAGACCCAGTACTTC; V: TRBV29-1; J: TRBJ2-5; D: TRBD1; size: few
CDR3: CAISDLAGGGGETQYF; DNA: TGTGCCATCAGTGATCTAGCGGGGGGAGGGGGAGAGACCCAGTACTTC; V: TRBV10-3; J: TRBJ2-5; D: TRBD2; size: NA